A single sample gave rise to the 29 T cell receptor beta chains below, sequenced in a study of blood T cell repertoires in COVID-19. The repertoire was sequenced with immunoSEQ multiplex PCR; TCRdb's copy has only in-frame clones and lacks some. This table holds 70,000 to 95,000 clones, around 81% found once. Sequenced sample: peripheral blood. The receptor source for this set is a man older than 75 with active or convalescent COVID-19.

The chain carries TRBV6-5 and TRBJ1-1, with 9 positions matching TRBD1. V was pared by 6 bases and J by 3 bases, with 8 bases of the junction left unmatched. The CDR3 sequence is 15 residues long. Germline assignment: CDR1 MNHEY and CDR2 SVGAGI. CDR3 in DNA: TGTGCCAGCAGGGACAGGGGTTTCATCTACACTGAAGCTTTCTTT. Translated, it gives CASRDRGFIYTEAFF.

The rearrangement links TRBV28 to TRBJ1-5; D gene ambiguous. Germline V gives CDR1 MDHEN, CDR2 SYDVKM. V lost 6 bases and J lost 1, with 13 bases in between. This CDR3 contains 15 residues. In nucleotides, the CDR3 is TGTGCCAGCAGCAAAGGCCTGCGGAGCAATCAGCCCCAGCATTTT. Translation: CASSKGLRSNQPQHF.

The rearrangement joins TRBV27 to TRBJ2-1; 12 positions match TRBD2. The CDR3 runs 16 residues. Germline trimming cut 8 bases from V and 4 bases from J; bases unmatched to any gene: 9. The germline V gene encodes CDR1 MNHEY and CDR2 SMNVEV (reference sequence). This CDR3 is CASRILTSGGYNEQFF. The CDR3 nucleotides are TGTGCCAGCCGAATCCTGACTAGCGGGGGATACAATGAGCAGTTCTTC.

The chain carries TRBV28 and TRBJ2-3; 7 bases map to TRBD1. V was clipped by 5 bases and J by 5 bases; unmatched bases: 13. Per germline, CDR1 MDHEN and CDR2 SYDVKM. CDR3 size: 16 residues. The CDR3 loop reads CASSPGTAIRRDTQYF. CDR3 DNA: TGTGCCAGCAGTCCCGGGACAGCTATAAGGCGAGATACGCAGTATTTT.

This clone was seen once. This rearrangement joins TRBV29-1 to TRBJ2-5; the D gene is possibly TRBD1 (6 bases). With 4 bases removed from V and 4 bases from J, the gap between germline ends came to 13 bases. The CDR3 sequence is 13 residues long. Germline CDR1 reads SQVTM; CDR2 reads ANQGSEA. CDR3 loop: CSVAPTGGETQYF. CDR3 nucleotide sequence: TGCAGCGTTGCCCCGACAGGAGGAGAGACCCAGTACTTC.

The rearrangement links TRBV4-1 to TRBJ1-2; D remains ambiguous. Per germline, CDR1 MGHRA and CDR2 YSYEKL. CDR3 length: 14 residues. Trimming shortened V by 0 bases and J by 2 bases, and 7 bases separated the two germline ends. The CDR3 loop reads CASSQDSINYGYTF. CDR3 DNA sequence: TGCGCCAGCAGCCAAGATAGTATAAACTATGGCTACACCTTC.

The chain recombines TRBV29-1 with TRBJ1-5, with unresolved D. CDR1 is SQVTM, CDR2 ANQGSEA, per germline. CDR3 length equals 14 residues. Trimming took 4 bases from V and 1 from J, leaving 11 bases between them. DNA for the CDR3: TGCAGCGTTGGGGAGCAATACAGCAATCAGCCCCAGCATTTT. It specifies CSVGEQYSNQPQHF.

The V gene is TRBV7-3, the J gene TRBJ2-3; 7 bases are shared with TRBD1. J lost 10 bases, V lost 4 bases, and 8 bases had no gene match. CDR1 is SGHTA, CDR2 FQGTGA, per germline. The CDR3 runs to 13 residues. Here the CDR3 DNA reads TGTGCCAGCAGCTCCTCACCAGGGGGTGCGCAGTATTTT. It encodes CASSSSPGGAQYF.

V gene TRBV6-5 combines with J gene TRBJ2-7, with 8 positions matching TRBD1. V lost 5 bases and J lost 2; bases outside the gene matches: 5. Germline CDR1 is MNHEY and CDR2 is SVGAGI. CDR3 size: 14 residues. Written as DNA, the CDR3 is TGTGCCAGCAGTCGGAGACAGGGGACCTACGAGCAGTACGTC. Translating gives CASSRRQGTYEQYV.

The rearrangement joins TRBV19 to TRBJ1-4, with TRBD1 identical over 9 bases. The V and J ends lost 6 bases and 8 bases, in that order; junction bases with no gene match: 4. Germline loops: CDR1 LNHDA, CDR2 SQIVND (reference sequence). The CDR3 extends over 13 amino acids. Here the CDR3 DNA reads TGTGCCAGTAGAGGACAGGGGACGGAAAAACTGTTTTTT. Its translation: CASRGQGTEKLFF.

V usage is TRBV6-6 and J usage is TRBJ1-4; D unclear. The CDR3 length is 14 residues. Trimming took 2 bases from V and 2 from J, leaving 6 bases between them. Germline V lookup: CDR1 MNHNY, CDR2 SVGAGI (reference sequence). The CDR3 is CASSYTGTNEKLFF. The CDR3, as DNA: TGTGCCAGCAGTTACACGGGGACTAATGAAAAACTGTTTTTT.

V usage is TRBV7-3 and J usage is TRBJ2-5, with 16 bases matching TRBD2. Germline CDR1 and CDR2: SGHTA and FQGTGA. J was trimmed by 5 bases and V by 5 bases; bases with no gene match: 5. CDR3 size: 16 residues. This CDR3 reads CASSGGLAGGRETQYF. CDR3 bases: TGTGCCAGCAGCGGGGGACTAGCGGGAGGGAGGGAGACCCAGTACTTC. The complete variable domain, with remaining parts taken from reference TRBV7-3 and TRBJ2-5, reads GAGVSQTPSNKVTEKGKYVELRCDPISGHTALYWYRQSLGQGPEFLIYFQGTGAADDSGLPNDRFFAVRPEGSVSTLKIQRTERGDSAVYLCASSGGLAGGRETQYFGPGTRLLVL.

The rearrangement joins TRBV2 to TRBJ1-4, with D hard to call. This CDR3 comprises 17 residues. With 6 bases removed from V and 0 bases from J, the gap between germline ends came to 17 bases. CDR1 and CDR2 from the germline V gene are SNHLY and FYNNEI. CDR3 DNA sequence: TGTGCCAGCAGGTTAAGGCAGGCGGGTTCAACTAATGAAAAACTGTTTTTT. Its protein is CASRLRQAGSTNEKLFF.

This rearrangement joins TRBV19 to TRBJ2-1, with 9 bases matching TRBD1. The CDR3 loop spans 14 amino acids. The germline V gene has CDR1 LNHDA and CDR2 SQIVND (reference sequence). V lost 6 bases and J lost 9; bases outside the gene matches: 9. The CDR3 region has the DNA TGTGCCAGTAGGGTCGAGGACAGGGGAAGTGAGCAGTTCTTC. Its protein is CASRVEDRGSEQFF.

This chain links TRBV11-2 with TRBJ2-2; the match to TRBD1 covers 7 bases. Trimming cost V 5 bases and J 7 bases; bases outside gene matches: 4. The CDR3 length is 13 residues. CDR1 and CDR2 (germline): SGHAT, FQNNGV. In nucleotides, the CDR3 is TGTGCCAGCAGCGTCGACAGGGTCGGGGAGCTGTTTTTT. This encodes CASSVDRVGELFF.

This chain links TRBV2 with TRBJ2-2; 12 bases are shared with TRBD2. Per the germline V gene, CDR1 is SNHLY and CDR2 is FYNNEI. The junction had 15 bases not matched to a gene; V was cut back by 10 bases and J by 6 bases. This CDR3 has 17 residues. The CDR3 spells CATRSPSGRVSSGELFF. The CDR3 DNA follows: TGTGCCACCAGGAGTCCTAGCGGGAGGGTTTCCTCCGGGGAGCTGTTTTTT.

The rearrangement uses TRBV25-1 and TRBJ1-2; D possibly corresponds to TRBD1 (6 bases). With 1 base removed from V and 6 bases from J, the gap between germline ends came to 9 bases. This CDR3 is built from 13 residues. Germline V gene sequence: CDR1 MGHDK, CDR2 SYGVNS. The CDR3 reads CASSEWSGDGYTF. Here the CDR3 DNA reads TGTGCCAGCAGTGAATGGTCAGGGGATGGCTACACCTTC.

The chain couples TRBV18 to TRBJ2-5; TRBD1 agrees at 8 bases. Germline values: CDR1 KGHSH, CDR2 LQKENI. Trimming cost V 2 bases and J 5 bases; bases outside gene matches: 7. The CDR3 is 15 amino acids. CDR3 in DNA: TGTGCCAGCTCACCAGCGACAGGGGTAGGGGAGACCCAGTACTTC. Amino acid sequence: CASSPATGVGETQYF.

The chain employs TRBV24-1 and TRBJ2-3; possible D gene TRBD2, 6 bases. This CDR3 region has 16 residues. Per germline, CDR1 KGHDR and CDR2 SFDVKD. V lost 3 bases and J 2 bases, leaving 14 bases between the germline ends. The CDR3 loop is CATSDRVAGYTDTQYF. The CDR3 DNA follows: TGTGCCACCAGTGATAGAGTGGCGGGGTACACAGATACGCAGTATTTT.

This chain joins TRBV1 and TRBJ2-5; the DNA was not compared with TRBD2, the D call given in the table. TRBV1 has pseudogene status. This CDR3 is built from 14 residues. CDR3 sequence reads: CTSRVTSGSQTQYF. The CDR3 DNA reads as TGCACCAGCAGGGTAACTAGCGGGAGTCAGACCCAGTACTTC.

This clone was observed a single time. The chain uses TRBV7-8 and TRBJ2-3; TRBD1 agrees at 12 bases. There are 15 residues in the CDR3. Germline CDR1 reads SGHVS; CDR2 reads FQNEAQ. V lost 5 bases and J lost 6; bases outside the gene matches: 6. For the CDR3, the DNA is TGTGCCAGCAGCCAAGAGGGACAGGGGGCGGATACGCAGTATTTT. It specifies CASSQEGQGADTQYF. The full variable domain, rest sourced from reference TRBV7-8 and TRBJ2-3, is GAGVSQSPRYKVAKRGQDVALRCDPISGHVSLFWYQQALGQGPEFLTYFQNEAQLDKSGLPSDRFFAERPEGSVSTLKIQRTQQEDSAVYLCASSQEGQGADTQYFGPGTRLTVL.

The chain carries TRBV5-4 and TRBJ2-1, with D possibly being TRBD2 (6 bases). The V gene lost 4 bases and the J gene lost 5 bases, with 16 bases spanning the gap. This CDR3 has 15 residues. Looked up from germline, CDR1 is SGHNT and CDR2 is YYREEE (reference sequence). CDR3 region: CASSLVGGFNNEQFF. Here the CDR3 DNA reads TGTGCCAGCAGCCTCGTGGGGGGTTTTAACAATGAGCAGTTCTTC.

The rearrangement joins TRBV5-4 to TRBJ2-5; 10 positions match TRBD2. CDR3 length: 13 amino acids. From germline, CDR1 is SGHNT and CDR2 YYREEE (reference sequence). With 7 bases clipped from V and 4 bases from J, the junction kept 4 bases outside the gene matches. As DNA, the CDR3 is TGTGCCAGCTCAAGGACTAGCGGAGAGACCCAGTACTTC. This codes for CASSRTSGETQYF.

This rearrangement joins TRBV7-2 to TRBJ2-4; 9 bases line up with TRBD1. This CDR3 has 15 residues. V trimming: 2 bases; J trimming: 4 bases; junction bases outside the gene matches: 3. Per germline, CDR1 SGHTA and CDR2 FQGNSA. CDR3 in DNA: TGTGCCAGCAGCTTAACCGGGACAGGGAAAAACATTCAGTACTTC. It yields the protein CASSLTGTGKNIQYF.

The CDR3 is CASSQGLAGAGELFF. The DNA of the CDR3 is TGTGCCAGCAGCCAAGGACTAGCGGGTGCCGGGGAGCTGTTTTTT. The J gene is TRBJ2-2, the V gene TRBV3-1 (or the pseudogene TRBV3-2); 10 bases line up with TRBD2. This CDR3 is 15 amino acids long. Per the germline V gene, CDR1 is LGHDT and CDR2 is YNNKEL (reference sequence). Losses at the gene ends were 1 base for V and 6 bases for J; bases not matched to a gene: 2.

This chain uses TRBV3-1 (or the pseudogene TRBV3-2) with TRBJ1-1; D is uncertain. Germline V gene lookup returns CDR1 LGHDT and CDR2 YNNKEL (reference sequence). There are 15 residues in the CDR3. V gave up 2 bases and J gave up 2 bases, with 12 bases separating them. The CDR3 DNA sequence: TGTGCCAGCAGCCAAATCCCCGACATTAACACTGAAGCTTTCTTT. It codes for CASSQIPDINTEAFF.

This sequence joins TRBV11-3 and TRBJ2-3; D might be TRBD2 (5 bases). Trimming took 7 bases from V and 9 from J, leaving 14 bases between them. The CDR3 has 12 residues. Germline V gene sequence: CDR1 SGHNT, CDR2 YENEEA. For the CDR3, the DNA is TGTGCCAGCAAATACTTGGGAGACACGCAGTATTTT. The encoded protein is CASKYLGDTQYF.

This chain connects TRBV4-1 to TRBJ2-5; 7 nucleotides match TRBD1. V trimming: 5 bases; J trimming: 5 bases; junction bases outside the gene matches: 8. From germline, CDR1 is MGHRA and CDR2 YSYEKL. The CDR3 consists of 14 residues. As DNA, the CDR3 is TGCGCCAGCAGCTTCCCCGGGACAGCGGAGACCCAGTACTTC. It translates to CASSFPGTAETQYF.

The chain recombines TRBV6-5 with TRBJ1-5; D might be TRBD1 (6 bases). The germline V and J ends were trimmed by 7 bases and 2 bases, with 9 bases remaining between them. The CDR3 has 13 amino acids. Germline-derived CDR1 and CDR2 are MNHEY and SVGAGI. CDR3 in amino acids: CASMNRGNQPQHF. In DNA form, the CDR3 reads TGTGCCAGCATGAACAGGGGCAATCAGCCCCAGCATTTT.